This T cell receptor beta chain is drawn from a study of blood T cell repertoires in COVID-19. About the research overall: Material from acute and convalescent COVID-19 was sourced from the United States, Italy and Spain. T cells, B-cell-depleted T cells, or PBMCs supplied cDNA or gDNA.

Sequencing was performed with immunoSEQ multiplex PCR; in TCRdb, only in-frame clones are kept and a portion is missing. This table holds about 150,000 clones, 65% to 80% found once. Specimen: peripheral blood. This TCR was sampled from a man aged 55-75 years with acute or convalescent COVID-19.

CDR3 protein: CASSLAAGTGNEQYF. CDR3 in DNA: TGTGCCAGCAGCTTAGCGGCCGGGACAGGGAACGAGCAGTACTTC. The V call is TRBV13, the J call TRBJ2-7, with 9 bases matching TRBD1. This CDR3 comprises 15 residues. CDR1 PRHDT and CDR2 FYEKMQ come from the germline V gene (reference sequence). V lost 1 base to trimming and J lost 5 bases; unmatched junction nucleotides: 6.